This T cell receptor beta chain comes out of a study of T cells in Graves' hyperthyroidism and ophthalmopathy. In the study overall: Specimen type is peripheral blood, collected at initial diagnosis prior to any treatment.

Study findings and constraints: Ophthalmopathy was identified by the model a median 6.5 months ahead of onset. Most thyroid clonotypes expanded above 0.001 were also detected in blood.

The TCR beta CDR3 regions underwent amplification using RNA transcripts as the source. Initially, a first-round RT-PCR of the TCR CDR3 employed the HTBI primer set. Using its own MiXCR run on the multiplex PCR reads, TCRdb lists one record per CDR3 protein. The sample carries some 720,000 distinct CDR3 sequences, around 15% recorded once. Absence of ophthalmopathy progression within 18 months defined stable Graves' hyperthyroidism. Details on this clonotype: Its antigen is undetermined.

CDR3 length: 15 residues. Germline CDR1 is LGHNA and CDR2 is YSLEER. V was clipped by 0 bases and J by 0 bases, with 7 bases between them. The sequence came from a man younger than 35 with Graves' hyperthyroidism. Sequences were obtained from blood. The chain uses TRBV4-3 and TRBJ2-3, with D unclear. The CDR3 bases are TGCGCCAGCAGCCAAGATAGAACTAGCACAGATACGCAGTATTTT. Translation: CASSQDRTSTDTQYF.